The clone carrying this T cell receptor beta chain was observed at least ten times. The source of the sample is a study of early T cells in non-severe SARS-CoV-2 infection. MiXCR, applied by TCRdb to the 5' RACE reads, yields one record per CDR3 protein. This sample has some 77,000 distinct CDR3 sequences, with 8.5% to 10% found just once. The sequencing sample was made of whole blood. The sequence was obtained from an adult who was a healthcare worker with PCR-confirmed SARS-CoV-2 infection or an uninfected control (not recorded which).

CDR3 in amino acids: CASSPFSDRDGGGYTF. The CDR3 DNA sequence: TGCGCCAGCAGCCCCTTTTCCGACCGGGACGGCGGTGGCTACACCTTC. V gene TRBV5-1 combines with J gene TRBJ1-2; TRBD1 might be the D (5 bases). CDR1 and CDR2 (germline): SGHRS, YFSETQ. V dropped 4 bases and J dropped 7 bases, with 23 bases sitting between them. The CDR3 has 16 residues.